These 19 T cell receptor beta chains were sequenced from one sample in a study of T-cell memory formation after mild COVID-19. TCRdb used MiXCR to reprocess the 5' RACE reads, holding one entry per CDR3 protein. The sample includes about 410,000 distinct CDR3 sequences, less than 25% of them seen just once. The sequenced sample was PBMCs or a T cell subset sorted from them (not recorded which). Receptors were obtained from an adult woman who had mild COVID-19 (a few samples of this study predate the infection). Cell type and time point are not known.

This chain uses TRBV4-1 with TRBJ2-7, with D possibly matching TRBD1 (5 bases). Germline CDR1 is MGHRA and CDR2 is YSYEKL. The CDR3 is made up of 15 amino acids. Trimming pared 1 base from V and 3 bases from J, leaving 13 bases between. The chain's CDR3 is CASSQGFTDNYEQYF. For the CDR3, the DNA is TGCGCCAGCAGCCAAGGCTTCACGGACAACTACGAGCAGTACTTC.

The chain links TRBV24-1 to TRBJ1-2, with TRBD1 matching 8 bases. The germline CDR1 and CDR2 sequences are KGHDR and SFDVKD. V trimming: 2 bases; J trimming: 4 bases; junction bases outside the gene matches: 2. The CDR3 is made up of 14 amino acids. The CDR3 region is CATSDSGTGYGYTF. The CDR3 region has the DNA TGTGCCACCAGTGATTCCGGGACAGGCTATGGCTACACCTTC.

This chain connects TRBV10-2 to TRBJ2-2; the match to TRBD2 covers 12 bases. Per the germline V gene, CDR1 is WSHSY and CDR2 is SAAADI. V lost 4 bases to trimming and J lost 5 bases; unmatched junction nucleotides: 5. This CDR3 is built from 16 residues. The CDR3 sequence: CASSGRLAGVTGELFF. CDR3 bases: TGCGCCAGCAGTGGGCGACTAGCGGGAGTTACCGGGGAGCTGTTTTTT.

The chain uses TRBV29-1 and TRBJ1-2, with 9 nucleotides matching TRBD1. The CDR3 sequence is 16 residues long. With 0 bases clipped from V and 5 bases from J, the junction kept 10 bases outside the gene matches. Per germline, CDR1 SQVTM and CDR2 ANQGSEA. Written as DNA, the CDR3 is TGCAGCGTTGAAGATCCCCGGACAGGGGTTCGGTATGGCTACACCTTC. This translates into CSVEDPRTGVRYGYTF.

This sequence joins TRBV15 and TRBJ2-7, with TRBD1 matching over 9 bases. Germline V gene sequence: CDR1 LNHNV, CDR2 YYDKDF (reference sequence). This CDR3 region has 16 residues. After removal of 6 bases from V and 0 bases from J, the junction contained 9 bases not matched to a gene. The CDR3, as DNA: TGTGCCACCAGTGTCCTCGGACAGGGGAGCTCCTACGAGCAGTACTTC. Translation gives CATSVLGQGSSYEQYF.

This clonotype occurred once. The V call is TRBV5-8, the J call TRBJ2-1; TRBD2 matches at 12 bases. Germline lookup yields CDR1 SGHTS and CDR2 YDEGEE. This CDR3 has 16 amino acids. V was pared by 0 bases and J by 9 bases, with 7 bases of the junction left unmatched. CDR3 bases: TGTGCCAGCAGCTTGGAACTAGCGGGGGGCCGGGGTGAGCAGTTCTTC. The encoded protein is CASSLELAGGRGEQFF.

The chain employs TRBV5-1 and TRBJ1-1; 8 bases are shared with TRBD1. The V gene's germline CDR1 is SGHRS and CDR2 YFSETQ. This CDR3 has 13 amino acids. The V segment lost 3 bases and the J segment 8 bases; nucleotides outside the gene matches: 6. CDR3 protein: CASSYGTGTEAFF. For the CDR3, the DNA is TGCGCCAGCAGCTACGGGACAGGAACCGAAGCTTTCTTT. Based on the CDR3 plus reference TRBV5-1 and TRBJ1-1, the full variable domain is KAGVTQTPRYLIKTRGQQVTLSCSPISGHRSVSWYQQTPGQGLQFLFEYFSETQRNKGNFPGRFSGRQFSNSRSEMNVSTLELGDSALYLCASSYGTGTEAFFGQGTRLTVV.

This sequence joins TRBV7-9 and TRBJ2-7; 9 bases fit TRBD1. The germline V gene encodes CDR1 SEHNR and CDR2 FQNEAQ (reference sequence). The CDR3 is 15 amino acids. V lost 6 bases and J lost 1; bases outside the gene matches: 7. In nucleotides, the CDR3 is TGTGCCAGCAGTTACCGACAGGGGGATTCCTACGAGCAGTACTTC. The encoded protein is CASSYRQGDSYEQYF.

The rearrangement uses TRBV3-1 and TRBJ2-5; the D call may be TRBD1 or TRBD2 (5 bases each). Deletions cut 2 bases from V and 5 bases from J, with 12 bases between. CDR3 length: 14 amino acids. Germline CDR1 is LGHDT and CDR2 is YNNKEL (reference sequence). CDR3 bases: TGTGCCAGCAGCCAACAGGGCGGGTGGGAGACCCAGTACTTC. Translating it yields CASSQQGGWETQYF.

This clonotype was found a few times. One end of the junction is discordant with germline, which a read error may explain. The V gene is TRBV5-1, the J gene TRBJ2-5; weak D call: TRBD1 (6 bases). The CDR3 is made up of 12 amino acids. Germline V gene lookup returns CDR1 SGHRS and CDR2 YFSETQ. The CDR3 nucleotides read TGCGCCAGCCTATTCCCCCAGGGGCCGAGGGACTTC. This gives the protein CASLFPQGPRDF.

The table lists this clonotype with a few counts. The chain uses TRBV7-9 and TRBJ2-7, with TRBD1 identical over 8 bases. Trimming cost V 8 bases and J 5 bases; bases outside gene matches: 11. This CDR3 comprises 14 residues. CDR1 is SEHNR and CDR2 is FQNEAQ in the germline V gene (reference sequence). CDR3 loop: CASGTGLLLNEQYF. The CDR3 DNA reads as TGTGCCAGCGGGACAGGACTCCTTTTGAACGAGCAGTACTTC.

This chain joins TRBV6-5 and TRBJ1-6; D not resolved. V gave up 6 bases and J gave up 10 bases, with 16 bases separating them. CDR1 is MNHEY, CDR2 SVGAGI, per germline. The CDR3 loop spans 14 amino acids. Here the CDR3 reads CASSRTSHGSPLHF. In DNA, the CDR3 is TGTGCCAGCAGCCGGACCTCCCACGGGTCACCCCTCCACTTT.

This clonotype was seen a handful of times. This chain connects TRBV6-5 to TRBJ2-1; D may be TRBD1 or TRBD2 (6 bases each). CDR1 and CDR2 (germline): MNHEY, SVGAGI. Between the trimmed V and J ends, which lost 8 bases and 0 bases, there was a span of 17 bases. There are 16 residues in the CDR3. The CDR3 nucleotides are TGTGCCAGCCTCATCGGGGGCCGTAGCTCCTACAATGAGCAGTTCTTC. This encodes CASLIGGRSSYNEQFF.

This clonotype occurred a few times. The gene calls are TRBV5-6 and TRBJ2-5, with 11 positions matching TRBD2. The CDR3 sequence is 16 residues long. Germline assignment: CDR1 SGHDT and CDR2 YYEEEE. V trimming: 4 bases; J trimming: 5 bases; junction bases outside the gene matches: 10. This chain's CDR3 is CASSNIAGGPWETQYF. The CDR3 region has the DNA TGTGCCAGCAGCAACATAGCGGGGGGGCCTTGGGAGACCCAGTACTTC.

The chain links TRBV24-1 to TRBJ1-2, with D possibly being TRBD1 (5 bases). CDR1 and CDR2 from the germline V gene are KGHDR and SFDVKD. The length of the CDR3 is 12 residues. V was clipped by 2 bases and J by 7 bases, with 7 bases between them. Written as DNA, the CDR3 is TGTGCCACCAGTGATTCGGGGGGTGGCTACACCTTC. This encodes CATSDSGGGYTF.

The CDR3 loop is CASSLPWWARTGELFF. Written as DNA, the CDR3 is TGTGCCAGCAGCCTCCCTTGGTGGGCGCGGACCGGGGAGCTGTTTTTT. The chain carries TRBV12-3 or TRBV12-4 and TRBJ2-2, with no clear D. Trimming removed 6 bases at V and 5 bases at J, with 19 bases between. The CDR3 has 16 amino acids.

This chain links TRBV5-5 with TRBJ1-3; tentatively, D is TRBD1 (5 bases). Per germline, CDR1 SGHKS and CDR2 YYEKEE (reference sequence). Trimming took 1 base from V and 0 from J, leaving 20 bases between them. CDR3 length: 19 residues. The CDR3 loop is CASSLKQVPGSTSGNTIYF. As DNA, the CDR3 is TGTGCCAGCAGCTTGAAACAGGTCCCAGGTTCTACCTCTGGAAACACCATATATTTT.

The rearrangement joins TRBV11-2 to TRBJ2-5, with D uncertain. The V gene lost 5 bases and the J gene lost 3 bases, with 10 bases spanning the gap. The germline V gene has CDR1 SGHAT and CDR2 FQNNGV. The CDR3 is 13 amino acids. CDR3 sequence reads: CASSPTGEETQYF. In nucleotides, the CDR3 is TGTGCCAGCAGCCCTACTGGAGAAGAGACCCAGTACTTC.

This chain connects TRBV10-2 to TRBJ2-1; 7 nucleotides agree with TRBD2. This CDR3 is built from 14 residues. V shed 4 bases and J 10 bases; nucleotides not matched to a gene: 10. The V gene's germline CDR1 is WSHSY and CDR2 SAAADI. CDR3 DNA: TGCGCCAGCAGTGCTGAGCGGGGCGGACGCGAGCAGTTCTTC. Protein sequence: CASSAERGGREQFF.